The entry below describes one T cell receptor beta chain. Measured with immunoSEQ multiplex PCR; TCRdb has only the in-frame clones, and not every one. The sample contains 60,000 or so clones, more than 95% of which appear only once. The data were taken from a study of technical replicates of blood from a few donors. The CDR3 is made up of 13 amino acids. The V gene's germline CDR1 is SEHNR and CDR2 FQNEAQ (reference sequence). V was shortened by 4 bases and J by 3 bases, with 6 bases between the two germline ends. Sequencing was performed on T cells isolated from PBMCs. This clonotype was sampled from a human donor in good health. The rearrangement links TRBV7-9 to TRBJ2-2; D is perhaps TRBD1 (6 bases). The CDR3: CASSWTDTGELFF. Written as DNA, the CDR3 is TGTGCCAGCAGCTGGACAGACACCGGGGAGCTGTTTTTT. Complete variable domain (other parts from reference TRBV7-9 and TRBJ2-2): DTGVSQNPRHKITKRGQNVTFRCDPISEHNRLYWYRQTLGQGPEFLTYFQNEAQLEKSRLLSDRFSAERPKGSFSTLEIQRTEQGDSAMYLCASSWTDTGELFFGEGSRLTVL.